This is a list of T cell receptor beta chains from one sample in a study of beta chain features in type 1 diabetes. The method was immunoSEQ multiplex PCR; TCRdb's version includes in-frame clones alone and lacks a portion of them. This sample carries hundreds of thousands of clones, around 15% of them seen once, and the ten largest clones take approximately 0.042%. The source material was naive CD4+ T cells from blood. These receptors were taken from a man aged 18-30 years with type 1 diabetes. CDR3s include the opening cysteine and the closing phenylalanine or tryptophan.

J	V	CDR3
TRBJ2-3	TRBV7-9	CASSLTGGPDTQYF
TRBJ2-2	TRBV29-1	CSVLEGSRIGELFF
TRBJ2-3	TRBV5-1	CASSSPSSTDTQYF
TRBJ2-7	TRBV19	CASTPGDSYEQYF
TRBJ2-5	TRBV7-2	CASSFQAGLQETQYF
TRBJ2-2	TRBV10-3	CATQDRGDTGELFF
TRBJ2-7	TRBV29-1	CSVEDRGYEQYF
TRBJ1-2	TRBV19	CASSIITGYYGYTF
TRBJ2-3	TRBV10-3	CAIMERNTDTQYF
TRBJ1-1	TRBV7-9	CASSSTENTEAFF
TRBJ1-1	TRBV7-2	CASSSSRGGTEAFF
TRBJ2-1	TRBV7-6	CASSLEVAGVDYNEQFF
TRBJ2-2	TRBV2	CASRPDRMNTGELFF
TRBJ1-1	TRBV7-2	CASRSGRRKNTEAFF
TRBJ2-1	TRBV4-1	CASSQVDRDGNEQFF
TRBJ2-1	TRBV25-1	CASSEYSSSGSFSEQFF
TRBJ2-5	TRBV28	CASSLSPGRGTQYF
TRBJ2-7	TRBV28	CASSFLGAREQYF